The 26 T cell receptor beta chains presented below share a single source sample, sequenced in a study of blood T cell repertoires in COVID-19. TCRdb keeps only in-frame clones here, not all; method: immunoSEQ multiplex PCR. Found here are hundreds of thousands of clones, 75% to 90% of them singletons; the top ten hold about 6.3%. What was sequenced was PBMCs or T cells enriched from blood (not recorded which). These TCRs come from a woman in her 30s with acute COVID-19.

This clone was seen once. The chain recombines TRBV5-1 with TRBJ2-7, with a possible D match to TRBD1 (5 bases). V lost 0 bases and J 6 bases, leaving 13 bases between the germline ends. The CDR3 covers 14 residues. The V gene's germline CDR1 is SGHRS and CDR2 YFSETQ. In nucleotides, the CDR3 is TGCGCCAGCAGCTTGGTTGCCGACAGTTCCGAGCAGTACTTC. This gives the protein CASSLVADSSEQYF.

V usage is TRBV3-1 (or the pseudogene TRBV3-2) and J usage is TRBJ1-2; 7 bases agree with TRBD1. The CDR3 spans 14 residues. Losses at the gene ends were 3 bases for V and 6 bases for J; bases not matched to a gene: 7. Germline CDR1 LGHDT, CDR2 YNNKEL (reference sequence). Written as DNA, the CDR3 is TGTGCCAGCAGCCAGAATACAGGGGTAGATGGCTACACCTTC. It is translated as CASSQNTGVDGYTF.

The chain uses TRBV7-2 and TRBJ1-1; TRBD1 agrees at 7 bases. The germline gives CDR1 SGHTA, CDR2 FQGNSA. This CDR3 is 14 amino acids long. V shed 5 bases, J shed 6 bases, and the junction held 9 bases outside the gene matches. CDR3 loop: CASSVTGKNAEAFF. Written as DNA, the CDR3 is TGTGCCAGCAGCGTGACAGGGAAAAATGCTGAAGCTTTCTTT.

This clone appeared once. The chain uses TRBV18 and TRBJ2-7; 11 bases line up with TRBD1. V trimming: 2 bases; J trimming: 3 bases; junction bases outside the gene matches: 9. CDR1 is KGHSH, CDR2 LQKENI, per germline. The length of the CDR3 is 17 residues. The CDR3 protein is CASSPSRGTGGDYEQYF. The CDR3 DNA is TGTGCCAGCTCACCATCACGGGGGACAGGGGGGGACTACGAGCAGTACTTC.

This clone was seen only once. A far larger clone is just one base off, so this is likely a read error. The chain couples TRBV6-2 or TRBV6-3 to TRBJ2-7, with 8 bases that match TRBD1. Germline V gives CDR1 MNHEY, CDR2 SVGEGT. The ends lost 5 bases at V and 1 base at J; junction bases unmatched: 4. This CDR3 is built from 14 residues. CDR3 amino acids: CASSPGQGSYEQYF. DNA for the CDR3: TGTGCCAGCAGTCCCGGACAGGGTTCCTACGAGCAGTACTTC.

The chain couples TRBV19 to TRBJ1-5, with a tentative D call TRBD1 (5 bases). CDR3 length: 15 residues. Per the germline V gene, CDR1 is LNHDA and CDR2 is SQIVND (reference sequence). The ends were cut back, 6 bases at V and 9 bases at J, with 21 bases in the middle. DNA for the CDR3: TGTGCCAGTAGCATCAAGGACGGACACGGGCGGCCCCAGCATTTT. It codes for CASSIKDGHGRPQHF.

V and J are TRBV5-1 and TRBJ2-7, with D possibly matching TRBD1 (5 bases). Trimming left V 0 bases short and J 3 bases short, with 7 bases between. The CDR3 runs to 13 residues. Germline V gives CDR1 SGHRS, CDR2 YFSETQ. Written as DNA, the CDR3 is TGCGCCAGCAGCTTGGAGACAGTCTACGAGCAGTACTTC. Translation: CASSLETVYEQYF.

The rearrangement uses TRBV19 and TRBJ2-4; tentative D call: TRBD1 (5 bases). The germline gives CDR1 LNHDA, CDR2 SQIVND (reference sequence). CDR3 length: 16 residues. Trimming stripped 5 bases from V and 0 bases from J, with 14 bases between. CDR3 DNA: TGTGCCAGTAGTCCGCAACAGGTTCTAGCCAAAAACATTCAGTACTTC. Translating gives CASSPQQVLAKNIQYF. Drawing the rest from reference TRBV19 and TRBJ2-4, the complete variable domain is DGGITQSPKYLFRKEGQNVTLSCEQNLNHDAMYWYRQDPGQGLRLIYYSQIVNDFQKGDIAEGYSVSREKKESFPLTVTSAQKNPTAFYLCASSPQQVLAKNIQYFGAGTRLSVL.

This clone was seen once. The V and J genes are TRBV28 and TRBJ1-3; TRBD1 matches 7 bases. V lost 2 bases to trimming and J lost 2 bases; unmatched junction nucleotides: 6. CDR1 is MDHEN and CDR2 is SYDVKM in the germline V gene. This CDR3 region has 16 residues. CDR3 sequence (DNA): TGTGCCAGCAGTTTACGAGGCACAGGGGCTGGAAACACCATATATTTT. It is translated as CASSLRGTGAGNTIYF.

This clone was seen a few times. The J gene is TRBJ1-4, the V gene TRBV28; 7 nucleotides align to TRBD1. Germline CDR1 reads MDHEN; CDR2 reads SYDVKM. After removal of 5 bases from V and 13 bases from J, the junction contained 7 bases not matched to a gene. There are 12 residues in the CDR3. CDR3 coding DNA: TGTGCCAGCAGTGGGTTTGGACAGGTACTGTTTTTT. It encodes CASSGFGQVLFF.

The table lists this clone with a count of one. The chain's CDR3 is CSVPGQGHYGYTF. CDR3 nucleotide sequence: TGCAGCGTTCCGGGACAGGGACACTATGGCTACACCTTC. The rearrangement joins TRBV29-1 to TRBJ1-2; 9 positions agree with TRBD1. Germline trimming cut 5 bases from V and 3 bases from J; bases unmatched to any gene: 4. The CDR3 is 13 residues long. Germline V gives CDR1 SQVTM, CDR2 ANQGSEA.

The chain has TRBV5-1 and TRBJ2-5; 10 bases are shared with TRBD2. From germline, CDR1 is SGHRS and CDR2 YFSETQ. J gave up 1 base and V 5 bases, and 5 bases lay outside the gene matches. There are 15 residues in the CDR3. CDR3 nucleotide sequence: TGCGCCAGCAGAAATAGCGGGGGGACCCAAGAGACCCAGTACTTC. It yields the protein CASRNSGGTQETQYF.

The chain combines TRBV6-6 with TRBJ2-7; 13 bases align to TRBD2. V shed 4 bases, J shed 0 bases, and the junction held 0 bases outside the gene matches. Per the germline V gene, CDR1 is MNHNY and CDR2 is SVGAGI (reference sequence). CDR3 length: 15 residues. The CDR3 sequence is CASSWTSGSSYEQYF. In nucleotides, the CDR3 is TGTGCCAGCAGTTGGACTAGCGGGAGCTCCTACGAGCAGTACTTC.

J is TRBJ2-1 and V is TRBV7-2, with D unresolved. Trimming took 2 bases from V and 8 from J, leaving 10 bases between them. Looked up from germline, CDR1 is SGHTA and CDR2 is FQGNSA. The CDR3 runs 13 residues. The CDR3, as DNA: TGTGCCAGCAGCTTAAATCTCTCTTATGAGCAGTTCTTC. It translates to CASSLNLSYEQFF.

This clone was picked up one time. The V call is TRBV6-5, the J call TRBJ2-5; D may be TRBD1 (5 bases). This CDR3 is built from 16 residues. Germline assignment: CDR1 MNHEY and CDR2 SVGAGI. The germline V and J ends were trimmed by 0 bases and 5 bases, with 16 bases remaining between them. The CDR3 DNA reads TGTGCCAGCAGTTACTCGGTGATGGCAGGGCGGGAGACCCAGTACTTC. It translates to CASSYSVMAGRETQYF.

The chain is built from TRBV30 and TRBJ1-2; TRBD1 matches at 9 bases. V was clipped by 3 bases and J by 6 bases; unmatched bases: 5. Germline V gene lookup returns CDR1 GTSNPN and CDR2 SVGIG (reference sequence). CDR3 length: 13 amino acids. The CDR3 is CAWRDRGLDGYTF. In DNA form, the CDR3 reads TGTGCCTGGAGGGACAGGGGATTGGATGGCTACACCTTC. Using reference TRBV30 and TRBJ1-2 for the parts outside the CDR3, the full variable domain is SQTIHQWPATLVQPVGSPLSLECTVEGTSNPNLYWYRQAAGRGLQLLFYSVGIGQISSEVPQNLSASRPQDRQFILSSKKLLLSDSGFYLCAWRDRGLDGYTFGSGTRLTVV.

The table lists this clone with a few counts. The chain recombines TRBV6-1 with TRBJ2-5; D uncertain. In germline, CDR1 is MNHNS, CDR2 SASEGT. V was trimmed by 1 base and J by 0 bases, leaving 9 bases between them. The CDR3 has 15 amino acids. The CDR3, as DNA: TGTGCCAGCAGTGAAGGGTGGTCAGACCAAGAGACCCAGTACTTC. Residues: CASSEGWSDQETQYF.

The V and J genes are TRBV6-5 and TRBJ2-1, with 10 positions matching TRBD2. This CDR3 spans 14 amino acids. The germline V gene has CDR1 MNHEY and CDR2 SVGAGI. Trimming removed 7 bases from V and 4 bases from J; junction bases left unmatched: 4. The CDR3, as DNA: TGTGCCAGCAAAGGACTAGCGGAGTACAATGAGCAGTTCTTC. Its protein product is CASKGLAEYNEQFF.

The chain uses TRBV6-5 and TRBJ2-2, with a weak D call TRBD1 (6 bases). Germline assignment: CDR1 MNHEY and CDR2 SVGAGI. The CDR3 runs 14 residues. The V gene lost 5 bases and the J gene lost 1 base, with 8 bases spanning the gap. CDR3 bases: TGTGCCAGCAGTACAGGGCGGAACACCGGGGAGCTGTTTTTT. It is translated as CASSTGRNTGELFF.

The rearrangement links TRBV20-1 to TRBJ2-1, with TRBD1 matching 9 bases. Germline trimming cut 3 bases from V and 3 bases from J; bases unmatched to any gene: 9. This CDR3 spans 16 amino acids. Looked up from germline, CDR1 is DFQATT and CDR2 is SNEGSKA (reference sequence). The CDR3 spells CSASKGTGRNYNEQFF. The DNA for the CDR3 is TGCAGTGCTAGTAAAGGGACAGGGAGAAACTACAATGAGCAGTTCTTC.

The chain couples TRBV25-1 to TRBJ2-1, with a weak D call TRBD2 (6 bases). The CDR3 is 15 residues long. The ends were cut back, 1 base at V and 3 bases at J, with 10 bases in the middle. Germline V gene data show CDR1 as MGHDK and CDR2 as SYGVNS. The CDR3 region has the DNA TGTGCCAGCAGTGAATTGGAGGGGAGCTACAATGAGCAGTTCTTC. Its translation is CASSELEGSYNEQFF.

The J gene is TRBJ1-1, the V gene TRBV30; 8 nucleotides agree with TRBD1. Germline loops: CDR1 GTSNPN, CDR2 SVGIG (reference sequence). V was pared by 3 bases and J by 2 bases, with 8 bases of the junction left unmatched. The CDR3 has 15 residues. In nucleotides, the CDR3 is TGTGCCTGGAGGTTCCCGGGACAGGCAAACACTGAAGCTTTCTTT. Protein sequence: CAWRFPGQANTEAFF.

V is TRBV19 and J is TRBJ1-2; 7 bases map to TRBD1. Germline values: CDR1 LNHDA, CDR2 SQIVND (reference sequence). V was clipped by 3 bases and J by 4 bases; unmatched bases: 8. The length of the CDR3 is 15 residues. The DNA for the CDR3 is TGTGCCAGTAGTATTGGGGCGGGACAGCTCTATGGCTACACCTTC. It encodes CASSIGAGQLYGYTF. Filled out from reference TRBV19 and TRBJ1-2, the complete variable domain reads DGGITQSPKYLFRKEGQNVTLSCEQNLNHDAMYWYRQDPGQGLRLIYYSQIVNDFQKGDIAEGYSVSREKKESFPLTVTSAQKNPTAFYLCASSIGAGQLYGYTFGSGTRLTVV.

This chain connects TRBV5-1 to TRBJ2-7; 9 positions agree with TRBD1. Germline-derived CDR1 and CDR2 are SGHRS and YFSETQ. The CDR3 extends over 13 amino acids. J lost 7 bases, V lost 4 bases, and 6 bases had no gene match. The CDR3 loop is CASSAGQGWEQYF. CDR3 DNA sequence: TGCGCCAGCAGCGCGGGACAGGGCTGGGAGCAGTACTTC.

J is TRBJ1-2 and V is TRBV7-9; 8 bases are shared with TRBD1. With V trimmed by 5 bases and J by 6 bases, 11 bases remained unmatched. The CDR3 has 15 amino acids. From germline, CDR1 is SEHNR and CDR2 FQNEAQ (reference sequence). This CDR3 is CASSPQGTGPNGYTF. CDR3 DNA: TGTGCCAGCAGCCCCCAAGGGACAGGTCCGAATGGCTACACCTTC.

This chain uses TRBV5-6 with TRBJ2-7; D perhaps matches TRBD1 (6 bases). Trimming pared 4 bases from V and 1 base from J, leaving 15 bases between. The CDR3 is 15 amino acids. CDR1 is SGHDT and CDR2 is YYEEEE in the germline V gene. CDR3 protein: CASSGTTGKSYEQYF. CDR3 nucleotides: TGTGCCAGCAGCGGAACAACAGGGAAGTCCTACGAGCAGTACTTC.